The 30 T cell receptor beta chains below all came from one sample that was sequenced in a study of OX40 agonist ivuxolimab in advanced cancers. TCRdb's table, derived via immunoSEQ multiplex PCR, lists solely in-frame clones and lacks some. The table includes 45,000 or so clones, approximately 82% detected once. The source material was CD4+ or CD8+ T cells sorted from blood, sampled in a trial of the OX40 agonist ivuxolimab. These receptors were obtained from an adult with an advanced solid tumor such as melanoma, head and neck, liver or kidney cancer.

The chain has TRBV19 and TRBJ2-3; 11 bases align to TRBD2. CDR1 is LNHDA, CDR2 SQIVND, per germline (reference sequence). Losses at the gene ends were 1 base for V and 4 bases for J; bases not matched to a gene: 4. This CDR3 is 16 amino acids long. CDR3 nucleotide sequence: TGTGCCAGTAGTATAGTTACTAGCGGGAGTTCAGATACGCAGTATTTT. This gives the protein CASSIVTSGSSDTQYF.

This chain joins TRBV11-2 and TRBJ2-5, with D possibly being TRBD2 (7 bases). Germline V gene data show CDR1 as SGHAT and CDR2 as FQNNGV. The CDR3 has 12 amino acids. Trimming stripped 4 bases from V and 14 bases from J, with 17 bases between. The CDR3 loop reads CASSSGGGGRYF. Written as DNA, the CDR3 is TGTGCCAGCAGCTCCGGAGGGGGGGGTCGCTACTTC.

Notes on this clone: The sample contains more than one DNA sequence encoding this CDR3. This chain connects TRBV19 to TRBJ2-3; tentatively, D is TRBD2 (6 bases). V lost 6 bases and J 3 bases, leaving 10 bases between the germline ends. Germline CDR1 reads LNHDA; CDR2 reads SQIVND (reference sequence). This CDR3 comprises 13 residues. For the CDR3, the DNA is TGTGCCAGTAGCGGGAGTAGGACAGATACGCAGTATTTT. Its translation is CASSGSRTDTQYF.

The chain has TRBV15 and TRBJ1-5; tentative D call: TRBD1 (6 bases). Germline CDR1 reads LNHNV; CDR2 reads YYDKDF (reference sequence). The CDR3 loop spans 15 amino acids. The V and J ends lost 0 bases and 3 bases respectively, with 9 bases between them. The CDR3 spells CATSRDGQNNQPQHF. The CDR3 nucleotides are TGTGCCACCAGCAGAGATGGACAGAACAATCAGCCCCAGCATTTT.

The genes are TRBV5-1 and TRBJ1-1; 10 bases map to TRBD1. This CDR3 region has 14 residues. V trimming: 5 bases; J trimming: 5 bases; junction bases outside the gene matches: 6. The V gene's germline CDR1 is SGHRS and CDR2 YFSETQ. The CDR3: CASRKGQGVTEAFF. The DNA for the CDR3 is TGCGCCAGCAGAAAAGGACAGGGGGTTACTGAAGCTTTCTTT.

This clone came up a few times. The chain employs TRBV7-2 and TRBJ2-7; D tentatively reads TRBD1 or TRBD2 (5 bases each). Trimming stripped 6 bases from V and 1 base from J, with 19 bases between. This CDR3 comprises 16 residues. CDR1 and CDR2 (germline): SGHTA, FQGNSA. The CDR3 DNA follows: TGTGCCAGCAGTGATCTATCCCGGGACCCGTCCTACGAGCAGTACTTC. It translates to CASSDLSRDPSYEQYF.

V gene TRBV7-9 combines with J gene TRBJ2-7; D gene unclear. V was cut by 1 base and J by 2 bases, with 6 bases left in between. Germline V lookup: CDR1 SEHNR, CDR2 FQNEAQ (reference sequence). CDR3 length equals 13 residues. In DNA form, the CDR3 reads TGTGCCAGCAGCTTAGACAACACCTACGAGCAGTACTTC. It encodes CASSLDNTYEQYF.

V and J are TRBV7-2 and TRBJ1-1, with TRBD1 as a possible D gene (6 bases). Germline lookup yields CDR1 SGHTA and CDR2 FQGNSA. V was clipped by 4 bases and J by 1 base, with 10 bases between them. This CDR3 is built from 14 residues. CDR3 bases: TGTGCCAGCAGCTCTCAGGGGACGAACACTGAAGCTTTCTTT. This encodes CASSSQGTNTEAFF.

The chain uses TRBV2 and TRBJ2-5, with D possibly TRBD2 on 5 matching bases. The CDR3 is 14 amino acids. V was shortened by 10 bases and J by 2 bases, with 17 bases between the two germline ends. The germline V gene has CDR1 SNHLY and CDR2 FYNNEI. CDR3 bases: TGTGCCAACGCCGGGGAGATACAGCAAGAGACCCAGTACTTC. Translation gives CANAGEIQQETQYF.

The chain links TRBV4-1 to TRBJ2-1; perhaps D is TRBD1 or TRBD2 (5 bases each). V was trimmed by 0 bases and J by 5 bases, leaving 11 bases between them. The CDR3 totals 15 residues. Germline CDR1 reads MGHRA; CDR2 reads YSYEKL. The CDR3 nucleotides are TGCGCCAGCAGCCAAGATGGGGGAGTCGACAATGAGCAGTTCTTC. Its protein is CASSQDGGVDNEQFF.

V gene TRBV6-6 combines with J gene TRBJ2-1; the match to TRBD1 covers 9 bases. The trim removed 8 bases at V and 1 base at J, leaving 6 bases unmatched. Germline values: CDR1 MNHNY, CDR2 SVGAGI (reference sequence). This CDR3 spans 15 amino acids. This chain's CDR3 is CASVTGTGSYNEQFF. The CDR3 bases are TGTGCCAGCGTCACCGGGACAGGGTCCTACAATGAGCAGTTCTTC.

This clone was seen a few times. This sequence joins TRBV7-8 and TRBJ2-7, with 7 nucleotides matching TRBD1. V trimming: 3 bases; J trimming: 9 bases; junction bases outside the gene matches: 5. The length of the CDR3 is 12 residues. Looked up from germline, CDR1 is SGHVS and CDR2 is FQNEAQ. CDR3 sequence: CASSFDREGQYF. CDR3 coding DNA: TGTGCCAGCAGCTTCGACAGGGAAGGGCAGTACTTC.

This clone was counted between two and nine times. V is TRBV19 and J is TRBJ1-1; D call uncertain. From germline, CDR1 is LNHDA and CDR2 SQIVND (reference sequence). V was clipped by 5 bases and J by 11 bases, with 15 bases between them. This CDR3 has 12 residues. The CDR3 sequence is CASSPLGRVAFF. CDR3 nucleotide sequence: TGTGCCAGTAGTCCATTAGGGAGGGTTGCTTTCTTT.

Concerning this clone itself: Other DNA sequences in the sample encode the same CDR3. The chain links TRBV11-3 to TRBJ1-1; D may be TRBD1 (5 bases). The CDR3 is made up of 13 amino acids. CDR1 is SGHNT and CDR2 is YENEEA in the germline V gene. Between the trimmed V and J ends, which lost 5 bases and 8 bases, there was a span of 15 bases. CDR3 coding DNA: TGTGCCAGCAGCCAGATTAGGGGCACCGAAGCTTTCTTT. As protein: CASSQIRGTEAFF.

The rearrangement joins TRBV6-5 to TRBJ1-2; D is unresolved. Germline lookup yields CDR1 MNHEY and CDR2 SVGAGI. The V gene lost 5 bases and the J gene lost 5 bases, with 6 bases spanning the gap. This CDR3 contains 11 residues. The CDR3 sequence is CASSEGYGYTF. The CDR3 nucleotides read TGTGCCAGCAGTGAAGGATATGGCTACACCTTC.

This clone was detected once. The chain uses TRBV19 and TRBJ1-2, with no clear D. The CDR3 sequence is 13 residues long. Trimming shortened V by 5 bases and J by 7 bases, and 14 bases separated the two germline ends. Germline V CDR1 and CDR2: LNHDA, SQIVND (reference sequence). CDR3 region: CASSAGLGIGYTF. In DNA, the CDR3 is TGTGCCAGTAGTGCCGGCCTAGGGATTGGCTACACCTTC.

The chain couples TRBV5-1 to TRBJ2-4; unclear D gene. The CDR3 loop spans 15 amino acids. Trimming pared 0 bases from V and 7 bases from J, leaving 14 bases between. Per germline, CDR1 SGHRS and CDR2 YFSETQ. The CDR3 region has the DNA TGCGCCAGCAGCTTGGCCCGTTCCACTATGAACATTCAGTACTTC. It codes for CASSLARSTMNIQYF.

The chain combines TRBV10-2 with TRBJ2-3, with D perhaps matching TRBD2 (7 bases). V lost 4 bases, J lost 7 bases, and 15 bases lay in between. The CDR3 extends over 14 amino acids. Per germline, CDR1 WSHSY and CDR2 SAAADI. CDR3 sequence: CASSGAGEGYTQYF. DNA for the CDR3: TGCGCCAGCAGTGGAGCAGGGGAGGGGTATACGCAGTATTTT.

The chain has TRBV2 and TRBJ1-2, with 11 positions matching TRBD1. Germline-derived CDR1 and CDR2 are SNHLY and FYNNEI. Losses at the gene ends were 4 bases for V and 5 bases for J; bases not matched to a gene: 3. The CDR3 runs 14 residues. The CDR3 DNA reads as TGTGCCAGCAGTGGGACAGGGGGCGGGTATGGCTACACCTTC. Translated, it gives CASSGTGGGYGYTF.

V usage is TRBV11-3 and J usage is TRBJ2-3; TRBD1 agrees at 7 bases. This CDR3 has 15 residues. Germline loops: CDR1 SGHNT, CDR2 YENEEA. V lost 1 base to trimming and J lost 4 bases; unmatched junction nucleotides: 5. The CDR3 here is CASSLGQGSADTQYF. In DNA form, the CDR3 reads TGTGCCAGCAGCTTAGGACAGGGTTCTGCAGATACGCAGTATTTT.

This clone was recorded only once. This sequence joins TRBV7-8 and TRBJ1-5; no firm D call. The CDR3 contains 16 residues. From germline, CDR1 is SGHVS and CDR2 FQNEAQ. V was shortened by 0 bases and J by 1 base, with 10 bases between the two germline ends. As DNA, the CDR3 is TGTGCCAGCAGCTTAGCCGAGGGATTCAGCAATCAGCCCCAGCATTTT. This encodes CASSLAEGFSNQPQHF.

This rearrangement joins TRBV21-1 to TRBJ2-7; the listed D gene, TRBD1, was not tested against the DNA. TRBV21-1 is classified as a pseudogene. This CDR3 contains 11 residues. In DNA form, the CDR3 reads TGTGCCAGCAGCAAAGGGCCCATCCCTTACTTC. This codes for CASSKGPIPYF.

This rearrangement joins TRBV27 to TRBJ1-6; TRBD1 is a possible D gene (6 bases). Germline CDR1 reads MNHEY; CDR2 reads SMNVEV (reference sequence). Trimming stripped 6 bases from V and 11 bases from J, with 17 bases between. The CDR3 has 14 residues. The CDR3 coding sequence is TGTGCCAGCAGGCTAGCCAGGGGCACAACACCCCTCCACTTT. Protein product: CASRLARGTTPLHF.

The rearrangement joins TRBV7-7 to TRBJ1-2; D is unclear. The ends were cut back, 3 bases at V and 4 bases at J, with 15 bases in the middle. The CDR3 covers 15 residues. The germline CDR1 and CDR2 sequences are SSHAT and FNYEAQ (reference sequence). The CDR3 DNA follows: TGTGCCAGCAGCTTGCCGGGAGGGCTTGTCTATGGCTACACCTTC. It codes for CASSLPGGLVYGYTF.

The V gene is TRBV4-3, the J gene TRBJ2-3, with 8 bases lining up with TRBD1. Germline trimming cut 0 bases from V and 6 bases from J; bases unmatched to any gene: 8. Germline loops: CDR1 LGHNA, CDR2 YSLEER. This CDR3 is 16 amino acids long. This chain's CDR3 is CASSQDSGRGRDTQYF. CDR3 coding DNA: TGCGCCAGCAGCCAAGATTCCGGCAGGGGGCGGGATACGCAGTATTTT.

For the CDR3, the DNA is TGTGCCAGCAGCCCCACTTGGGGAGAGGTCTATGGCTACACCTTC. This translates into CASSPTWGEVYGYTF. J is TRBJ1-2 and V is TRBV7-8; D ambiguous. In germline, CDR1 is SGHVS, CDR2 FQNEAQ. This CDR3 has 15 residues. Trimming cost V 5 bases and J 4 bases, with 17 bases left between them.

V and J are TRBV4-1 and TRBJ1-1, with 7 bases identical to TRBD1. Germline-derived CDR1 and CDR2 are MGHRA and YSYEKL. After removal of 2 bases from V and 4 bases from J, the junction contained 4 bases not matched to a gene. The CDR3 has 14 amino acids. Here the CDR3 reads CASSQQGVVTEAFF. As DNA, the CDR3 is TGCGCCAGCAGCCAACAGGGGGTGGTCACTGAAGCTTTCTTT.

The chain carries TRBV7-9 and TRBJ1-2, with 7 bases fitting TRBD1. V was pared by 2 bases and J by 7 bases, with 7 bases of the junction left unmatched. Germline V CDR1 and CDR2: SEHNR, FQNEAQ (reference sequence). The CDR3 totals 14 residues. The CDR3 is CASSLRGLGSGYTF. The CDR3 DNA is TGTGCCAGCAGCTTAAGGGGGCTGGGAAGTGGCTACACCTTC. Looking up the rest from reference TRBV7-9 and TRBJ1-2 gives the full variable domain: DTGVSQNPRHKITKRGQNVTFRCDPISEHNRLYWYRQTLGQGPEFLTYFQNEAQLEKSRLLSDRFSAERPKGSFSTLEIQRTEQGDSAMYLCASSLRGLGSGYTFGSGTRLTVV.

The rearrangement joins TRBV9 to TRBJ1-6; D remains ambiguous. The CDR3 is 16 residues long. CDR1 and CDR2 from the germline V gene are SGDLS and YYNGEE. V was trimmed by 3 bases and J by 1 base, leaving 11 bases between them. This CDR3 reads CASSGKAGSYNSPLHF. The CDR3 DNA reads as TGTGCCAGCAGCGGAAAGGCGGGGTCCTATAATTCACCCCTCCACTTT.

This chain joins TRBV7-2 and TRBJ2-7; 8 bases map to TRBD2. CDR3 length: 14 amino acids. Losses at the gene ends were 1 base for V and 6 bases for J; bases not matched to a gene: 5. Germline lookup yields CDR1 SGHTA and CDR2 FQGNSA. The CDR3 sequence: CASSLGHAGGEQYF. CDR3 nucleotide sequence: TGTGCCAGCAGCTTAGGCCATGCGGGGGGCGAGCAGTACTTC.